One and the same sample provided the 18 T cell receptor beta chains below, sequenced in a study of vaccination effects on CD4 cells after COVID-19. After less than 11 days in culture, the CD4+ T cells were isolated. Vaccination of participants consisted of two doses of either the BNT162b2 or mRNA-1273 vaccine. TCRdb keeps only in-frame clones here, not all; method: immunoSEQ multiplex PCR. The profile shows about 45,000 clones, 72% of them singletons. Their antigens are not known. This material consisted of CD4+ T cells from PBMCs cultured without peptide, taken after COVID-19 vaccination. The receptors were sampled from a human donor who received a COVID-19 vaccine.

The chain carries TRBV4-2 and TRBJ2-1; no reliable D call. Germline V gene sequence: CDR1 LGHNA, CDR2 YNFKEQ. V lost 1 base, J lost 2 bases, and 3 bases lay in between. The CDR3 spans 13 residues. The CDR3 DNA follows: TGTGCCAGCAGCCAAGTCCCCTACAATGAGCAGTTCTTC. This codes for CASSQVPYNEQFF.

The chain recombines TRBV18 with TRBJ1-3; D is perhaps TRBD1 (6 bases). The CDR3 has 15 residues. CDR1 KGHSH and CDR2 LQKENI come from the germline V gene. Trimming shortened V by 4 bases and J by 0 bases, and 10 bases separated the two germline ends. Here the CDR3 reads CASSQGHLSGNTIYF. CDR3 DNA: TGTGCCAGCTCACAGGGACATCTCTCTGGAAACACCATATATTTT. The whole variable domain, filled in from reference TRBV18 and TRBJ1-3, reads NAGVMQNPRHLVRRRGQEARLRCSPMKGHSHVYWYRQLPEEGLKFMVYLQKENIIDESGMPKERFSAEFPKEGPSILRIQQVVRGDSAAYFCASSQGHLSGNTIYFGEGSWLTVV.

As regards this clone: The same CDR3 can be traced to other DNA sequences in this sample. The chain has TRBV11-2 and TRBJ2-7; a possible D gene is TRBD1 (6 bases). CDR3 length: 12 residues. CDR1 is SGHAT, CDR2 FQNNGV, per germline. V was cut by 6 bases and J by 8 bases, with 14 bases left in between. The CDR3: CASSWGLPQQYF. The CDR3 DNA sequence: TGTGCCAGCAGTTGGGGGCTTCCGCAGCAGTACTTC.

The chain employs TRBV6-5 and TRBJ2-1; 7 bases map to TRBD1. Germline V gene data show CDR1 as MNHEY and CDR2 as SVGAGI. This CDR3 comprises 14 residues. V trimming: 5 bases; J trimming: 5 bases; junction bases outside the gene matches: 6. The CDR3, as DNA: TGTGCCAGCAGTAAAACCGGGACAGACAATGAGCAGTTCTTC. It translates to CASSKTGTDNEQFF.

The table lists this clone with many counts. The V gene is TRBV5-1, the J gene TRBJ1-4, with D possibly matching TRBD1 (5 bases). Germline-derived CDR1 and CDR2 are SGHRS and YFSETQ. The CDR3 totals 15 residues. The V end was cut by 1 base, the J end by 6 bases, with 13 bases between. CDR3 in DNA: TGCGCCAGCAGCTTGTTTCCCGGGGCCGATGAAAAACTGTTTTTT. It encodes CASSLFPGADEKLFF.

This rearrangement joins TRBV6-5 to TRBJ1-2; TRBD1 matches 7 bases. Germline V CDR1 and CDR2: MNHEY, SVGAGI. This CDR3 contains 15 residues. The V and J ends lost 6 bases and 4 bases, in that order; junction bases with no gene match: 11. In DNA form, the CDR3 reads TGTGCCAGCAGCTCCACCGGGCAGGGGGGCTATGGCTACACCTTC. Translated: CASSSTGQGGYGYTF.

This chain uses TRBV25-1 with TRBJ1-4; 8 bases align to TRBD1. Germline V CDR1 and CDR2: MGHDK, SYGVNS. V lost 2 bases to trimming and J lost 8 bases; unmatched junction nucleotides: 4. This CDR3 has 14 amino acids. The CDR3 spells CASSETGGGEKLFF. The DNA for the CDR3 is TGTGCCAGCAGTGAAACAGGGGGAGGCGAAAAACTGTTTTTT.

This chain joins TRBV5-1 and TRBJ2-5, with 14 bases fitting TRBD2. Unmatched junction bases numbered 2, after V lost 3 bases and J lost 4 bases. CDR1 SGHRS and CDR2 YFSETQ come from the germline V gene. CDR3 size: 15 residues. The CDR3 sequence is CASSSGTSGGETQYF. The CDR3 DNA follows: TGCGCCAGCAGCTCCGGGACTAGCGGGGGAGAGACCCAGTACTTC.

The V gene is TRBV30, the J gene TRBJ2-2, with 8 bases lining up with TRBD1. V was clipped by 0 bases and J by 5 bases; unmatched bases: 5. Germline CDR1 and CDR2: GTSNPN and SVGIG (reference sequence). The CDR3 loop spans 15 amino acids. The CDR3 loop is CAWSVQGARTGELFF. For the CDR3, the DNA is TGTGCCTGGAGTGTGCAGGGGGCGCGGACCGGGGAGCTGTTTTTT. The variable domain in full, completed from reference TRBV30 and TRBJ2-2, reads SQTIHQWPATLVQPVGSPLSLECTVEGTSNPNLYWYRQAAGRGLQLLFYSVGIGQISSEVPQNLSASRPQDRQFILSSKKLLLSDSGFYLCAWSVQGARTGELFFGEGSRLTVL.

The chain has TRBV13 and TRBJ1-6; no clear D. The CDR3 extends over 15 amino acids. The V gene lost 2 bases and the J gene lost 7 bases, with 12 bases spanning the gap. CDR1 PRHDT and CDR2 FYEKMQ come from the germline V gene (reference sequence). DNA for the CDR3: TGTGCCAGCAGCTTAAGGGTCCTGGGGAATTCACCCCTCCACTTT. The encoded protein is CASSLRVLGNSPLHF.

The J gene is TRBJ2-7, the V gene TRBV6-5; either TRBD1 or TRBD2 may supply D (6 bases each). The length of the CDR3 is 13 residues. The V end was cut by 5 bases, the J end by 4 bases, with 12 bases between. Germline CDR1 and CDR2: MNHEY and SVGAGI. The CDR3 DNA reads as TGTGCCAGCAGTAAAACAGGGACTTACGAGCAGTACTTC. Translating gives CASSKTGTYEQYF.

V and J are TRBV18 and TRBJ1-4; no clear D. This CDR3 spans 17 amino acids. V shed 4 bases and J shed 5 bases, with 20 bases lying between them. Germline V gene sequence: CDR1 KGHSH, CDR2 LQKENI. As DNA, the CDR3 is TGTGCCAGCTCACTATCGGGCCCTGGAGCCCAAAATGAAAAACTGTTTTTT. As protein: CASSLSGPGAQNEKLFF.

V usage is TRBV19 and J usage is TRBJ2-1; TRBD2 aligns across 9 bases. The CDR3 runs 15 residues. The germline CDR1 and CDR2 sequences are LNHDA and SQIVND (reference sequence). Trimming removed 6 bases from V and 4 bases from J; junction bases left unmatched: 7. In DNA, the CDR3 is TGTGCCAGTAGCTATACTAGCGGGTCGTACAATGAGCAGTTCTTC. Protein: CASSYTSGSYNEQFF.

This chain joins TRBV27 and TRBJ1-1, with 7 bases fitting TRBD1. The CDR3 is 19 residues long. Trimming took 2 bases from V and 6 from J; bases not matched to a gene: 21. Germline-derived CDR1 and CDR2 are MNHEY and SMNVEV (reference sequence). CDR3 nucleotides: TGTGCCAGCAGTTTAAAGCCCAACCCCCAGACAGGGAGGGTGGCTGAAGCTTTCTTT. It translates to CASSLKPNPQTGRVAEAFF.

The genes are TRBV29-1 and TRBJ2-7; maybe TRBD1 (5 bases). CDR1 and CDR2 from the germline V gene are SQVTM and ANQGSEA. Trimming stripped 7 bases from V and 2 bases from J, with 12 bases between. The CDR3 consists of 12 residues. The chain's CDR3 is CSAPQATYEQYF. The DNA for the CDR3 is TGCAGCGCTCCACAGGCTACCTACGAGCAGTACTTC.

The chain combines TRBV7-9 with TRBJ1-4; D is undetermined. V was shortened by 8 bases and J by 0 bases, with 4 bases between the two germline ends. Germline V gives CDR1 SEHNR, CDR2 FQNEAQ (reference sequence). This CDR3 region has 12 residues. CDR3 in DNA: TGTGCCAGCGACGCAACTAATGAAAAACTGTTTTTT. The encoded protein is CASDATNEKLFF.

The chain couples TRBV28 to TRBJ2-2, with D possibly TRBD2 on 6 matching bases. Trimming cost V 6 bases and J 0 bases, with 11 bases left between them. The germline V gene has CDR1 MDHEN and CDR2 SYDVKM. The CDR3 spans 15 residues. CDR3 residues: CASRFSGTNTGELFF. Here the CDR3 DNA reads TGTGCCAGCAGATTTAGCGGAACGAACACCGGGGAGCTGTTTTTT.

V is TRBV5-1 and J is TRBJ2-6; D remains ambiguous. V was shortened by 0 bases and J by 0 bases, with 10 bases between the two germline ends. CDR1 is SGHRS and CDR2 is YFSETQ in the germline V gene. This CDR3 comprises 17 residues. The CDR3 is CASSLEPPDSGANVLTF. CDR3 in DNA: TGCGCCAGCAGCTTGGAACCCCCAGACTCTGGGGCCAACGTCCTGACTTTC.